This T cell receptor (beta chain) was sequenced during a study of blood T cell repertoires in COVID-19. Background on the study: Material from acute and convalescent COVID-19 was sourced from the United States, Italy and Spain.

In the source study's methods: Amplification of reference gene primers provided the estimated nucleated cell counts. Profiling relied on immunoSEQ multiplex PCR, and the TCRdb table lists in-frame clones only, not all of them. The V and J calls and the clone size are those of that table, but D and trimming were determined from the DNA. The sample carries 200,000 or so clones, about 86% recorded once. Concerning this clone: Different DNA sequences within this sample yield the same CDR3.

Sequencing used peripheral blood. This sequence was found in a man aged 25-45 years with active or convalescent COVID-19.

The CDR3 region has the DNA TGTGCCAGCAGTTACTCTAGCAGGGGTTCCTATGGCTACACCTTC. Protein sequence: CASSYSSRGSYGYTF. The chain combines TRBV6-5 with TRBJ1-2, with D perhaps matching TRBD1 (6 bases). The CDR3 contains 15 residues. The ends were cut back, 0 bases at V and 4 bases at J, with 12 bases in the middle. Per the germline V gene, CDR1 is MNHEY and CDR2 is SVGAGI.